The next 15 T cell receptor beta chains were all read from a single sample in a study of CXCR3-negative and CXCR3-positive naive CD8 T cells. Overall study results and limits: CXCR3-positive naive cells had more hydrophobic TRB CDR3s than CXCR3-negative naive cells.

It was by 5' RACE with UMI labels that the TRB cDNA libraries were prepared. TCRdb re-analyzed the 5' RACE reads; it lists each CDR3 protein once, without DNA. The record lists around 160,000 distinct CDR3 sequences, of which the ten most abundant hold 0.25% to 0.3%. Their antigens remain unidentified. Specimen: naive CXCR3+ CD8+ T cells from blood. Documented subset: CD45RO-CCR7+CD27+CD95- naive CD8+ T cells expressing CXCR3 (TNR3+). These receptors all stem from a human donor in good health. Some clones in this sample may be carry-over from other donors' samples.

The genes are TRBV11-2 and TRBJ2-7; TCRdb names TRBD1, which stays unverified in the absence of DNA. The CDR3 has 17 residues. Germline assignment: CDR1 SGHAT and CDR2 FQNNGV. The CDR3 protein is CASSLVPHQGVHYEQYF. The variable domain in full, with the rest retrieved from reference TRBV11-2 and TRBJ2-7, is EAGVAQSPRYKIIEKRQSVAFWCNPISGHATLYWYQQILGQGPKLLIQFQNNGVVDDSQLPKDRFSAERLKGVDSTLKIQPAKLEDSAVYLCASSLVPHQGVHYEQYFGPGTRLTVT.

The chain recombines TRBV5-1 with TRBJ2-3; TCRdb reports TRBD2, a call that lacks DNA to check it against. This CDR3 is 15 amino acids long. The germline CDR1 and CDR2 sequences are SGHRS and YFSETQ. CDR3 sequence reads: CASSSRTSGTDTQYF. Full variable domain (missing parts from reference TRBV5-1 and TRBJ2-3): KAGVTQTPRYLIKTRGQQVTLSCSPISGHRSVSWYQQTPGQGLQFLFEYFSETQRNKGNFPGRFSGRQFSNSRSEMNVSTLELGDSALYLCASSSRTSGTDTQYFGPGTRLTVL.

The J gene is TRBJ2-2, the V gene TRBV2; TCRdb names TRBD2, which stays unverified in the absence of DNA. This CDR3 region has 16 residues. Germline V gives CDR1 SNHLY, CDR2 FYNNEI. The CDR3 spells CASTGNRDGGTGELFF.

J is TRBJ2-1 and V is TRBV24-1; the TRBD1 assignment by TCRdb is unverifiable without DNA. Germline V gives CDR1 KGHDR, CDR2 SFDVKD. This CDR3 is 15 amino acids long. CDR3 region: CATSEGTGSYNEQFF.

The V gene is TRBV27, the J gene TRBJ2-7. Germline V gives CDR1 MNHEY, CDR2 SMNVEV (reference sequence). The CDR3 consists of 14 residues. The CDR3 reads CASSLVDSPYEQYF.

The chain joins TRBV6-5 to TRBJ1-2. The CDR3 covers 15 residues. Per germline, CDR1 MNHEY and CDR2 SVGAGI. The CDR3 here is CASSYGTPGVYGYTF.

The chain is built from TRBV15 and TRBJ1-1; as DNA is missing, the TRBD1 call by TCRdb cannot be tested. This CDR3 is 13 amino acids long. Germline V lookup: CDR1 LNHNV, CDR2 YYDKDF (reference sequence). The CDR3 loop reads CATSRDRGTEAFF.

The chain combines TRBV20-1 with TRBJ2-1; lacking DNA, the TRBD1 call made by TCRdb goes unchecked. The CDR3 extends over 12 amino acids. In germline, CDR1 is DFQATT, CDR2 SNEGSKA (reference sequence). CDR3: CSARVRDNEQFF.

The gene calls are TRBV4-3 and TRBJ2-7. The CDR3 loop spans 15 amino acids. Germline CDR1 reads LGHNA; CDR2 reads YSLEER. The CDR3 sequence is CASSQDQTSSYEQYF.

This chain's CDR3 is CASRWGQGASEQFF. The chain joins TRBV28 to TRBJ2-1; TCRdb outputs TRBD1, but without DNA this stays unchecked. From germline, CDR1 is MDHEN and CDR2 SYDVKM. CDR3 size: 14 residues.

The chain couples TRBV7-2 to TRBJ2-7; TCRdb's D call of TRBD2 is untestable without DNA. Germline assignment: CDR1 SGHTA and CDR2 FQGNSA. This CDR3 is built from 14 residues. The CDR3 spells CASSREAIVYEQYF.

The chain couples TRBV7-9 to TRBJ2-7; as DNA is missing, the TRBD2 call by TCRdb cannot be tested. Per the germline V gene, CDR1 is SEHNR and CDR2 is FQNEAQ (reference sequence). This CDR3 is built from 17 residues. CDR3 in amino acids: CASSLGTSGLNSYEQYF.

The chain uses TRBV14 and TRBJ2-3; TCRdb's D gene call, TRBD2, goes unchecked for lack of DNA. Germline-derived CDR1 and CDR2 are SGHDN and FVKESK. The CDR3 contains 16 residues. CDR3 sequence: CASSQGLAGFTDTQYF.

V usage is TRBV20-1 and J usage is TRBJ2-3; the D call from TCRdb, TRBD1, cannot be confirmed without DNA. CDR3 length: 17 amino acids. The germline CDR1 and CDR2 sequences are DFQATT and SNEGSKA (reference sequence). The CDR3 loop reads CSARAPGTMASTDTQYF.

The CDR3: CASSTEVGLADTGELFF. V gene TRBV7-6 combines with J gene TRBJ2-2; TCRdb names TRBD2, which stays unverified in the absence of DNA. This CDR3 contains 17 residues. Germline loops: CDR1 SGHVS, CDR2 FNYEAQ.